One and the same sample provided the 25 T cell receptor beta chains below, sequenced in a study of CD8 T cells in Susac syndrome. Reverse transcription of 0.5 to 1 ug RNA was performed with random hexamers. TCRdb passed the immunoSEQ multiplex PCR reads through MiXCR, listing each CDR3 protein once. The sample records about 190,000 distinct CDR3 sequences, approximately 95% being singletons. The material sequenced was CD4+ T cells from PBMCs. These receptors were obtained from a human donor with Susac syndrome.

The J gene is TRBJ2-1, the V gene TRBV7-9, with TRBD2 identical over 11 bases. This CDR3 is 15 amino acids long. Trimming removed 4 bases from V and 5 bases from J; junction bases left unmatched: 4. Germline CDR1 and CDR2: SEHNR and FQNEAQ (reference sequence). As DNA, the CDR3 is TGTGCCAGCAGCTCGCCTAGCGGGGGGAACAATGAGCAGTTCTTC. Protein sequence: CASSSPSGGNNEQFF.

J is TRBJ1-3 and V is TRBV25-1; D may be TRBD1 (6 bases). Germline CDR1 reads MGHDK; CDR2 reads SYGVNS. This CDR3 is 16 amino acids long. With 10 bases removed from V and 0 bases from J, the gap between germline ends came to 19 bases. In DNA, the CDR3 is TGTGCCAAATGTAGACAGGCGTTCTCCTCTGGAAACACCATATATTTT. This gives the protein CAKCRQAFSSGNTIYF.

V usage is TRBV7-9 and J usage is TRBJ2-3; no clear D. This CDR3 has 14 residues. The germline V and J ends were trimmed by 4 bases and 3 bases, with 11 bases remaining between them. Germline V gene lookup returns CDR1 SEHNR and CDR2 FQNEAQ (reference sequence). CDR3 sequence (DNA): TGTGCCAGCAGCTCCACCAGACCAACAGATACGCAGTATTTT. Translated: CASSSTRPTDTQYF.

The J gene is TRBJ2-3, the V gene TRBV6-5, with TRBD1 matching over 10 bases. CDR1 is MNHEY, CDR2 SVGAGI, per germline. This CDR3 region has 14 residues. V trimming: 4 bases; J trimming: 4 bases; junction bases outside the gene matches: 2. Here the CDR3 DNA reads TGTGCCAGCAGTTGGGACAGGGGATCAGATACGCAGTATTTT. Its translation: CASSWDRGSDTQYF.

The chain employs TRBV7-2 and TRBJ2-1; D gene ambiguous. The V gene lost 5 bases and the J gene lost 9 bases, with 14 bases spanning the gap. The CDR3 extends over 13 amino acids. Germline CDR1 SGHTA, CDR2 FQGNSA. CDR3 region: CASSLVGYTEQFF. Written as DNA, the CDR3 is TGTGCCAGCAGCCTAGTCGGGTATACTGAGCAGTTCTTC.

J is TRBJ2-1 and V is TRBV29-1, with D possibly being TRBD1 (5 bases). CDR3 length: 12 residues. Trimming shortened V by 3 bases and J by 8 bases, and 11 bases separated the two germline ends. CDR1 is SQVTM, CDR2 ANQGSEA, per germline. The CDR3 DNA is TGCAGCGTTGATCACAGGAGCGATGAGCAGTTCTTC. It yields the protein CSVDHRSDEQFF.

This chain joins TRBV20-1 and TRBJ1-2; D is perhaps TRBD1 (6 bases). V was clipped by 6 bases and J by 2 bases, with 13 bases between them. Germline lookup yields CDR1 DFQATT and CDR2 SNEGSKA (reference sequence). This CDR3 has 13 residues. As DNA, the CDR3 is TGCAGTGCACCGCCTACAGGGAACTATGGCTACACCTTC. Protein product: CSAPPTGNYGYTF.

V and J are TRBV29-1 and TRBJ2-1; 11 bases are a match to TRBD2. The CDR3 spans 15 residues. Germline V gene data show CDR1 as SQVTM and CDR2 as ANQGSEA. V shed 3 bases and J 9 bases; nucleotides not matched to a gene: 10. The CDR3 sequence is CSVEIVAGGLGEQFF. CDR3 nucleotides: TGCAGCGTTGAGATTGTAGCGGGGGGGCTGGGTGAGCAGTTCTTC.

The chain recombines TRBV18 with TRBJ2-5; TRBD1 matches at 9 bases. V lost 6 bases to trimming and J lost 0 bases; unmatched junction nucleotides: 11. There are 17 residues in the CDR3. Per germline, CDR1 KGHSH and CDR2 LQKENI. The CDR3 sequence: CASSLDRGVPYQETQYF. In DNA form, the CDR3 reads TGTGCCAGCTCTCTGGACAGGGGCGTACCGTACCAAGAGACCCAGTACTTC. Filled out from reference TRBV18 and TRBJ2-5, the complete variable domain reads NAGVMQNPRHLVRRRGQEARLRCSPMKGHSHVYWYRQLPEEGLKFMVYLQKENIIDESGMPKERFSAEFPKEGPSILRIQQVVRGDSAAYFCASSLDRGVPYQETQYFGPGTRLLVL.

The chain links TRBV20-1 to TRBJ2-7; 9 positions match TRBD1. Looked up from germline, CDR1 is DFQATT and CDR2 is SNEGSKA (reference sequence). This CDR3 has 14 amino acids. Trimming removed 1 base from V and 4 bases from J; junction bases left unmatched: 5. As DNA, the CDR3 is TGCAGTGCTAGAGTAGAGACAGGGGGTTACGAGCAGTACTTC. The encoded protein is CSARVETGGYEQYF.

This clonotype appeared once. This rearrangement joins TRBV7-9 to TRBJ2-7; D perhaps matches TRBD1 (6 bases). The CDR3 has 13 residues. The ends were cut back, 6 bases at V and 3 bases at J, with 12 bases in the middle. Germline V gene data show CDR1 as SEHNR and CDR2 as FQNEAQ (reference sequence). CDR3 loop: CASSLGGIYEQYF. For the CDR3, the DNA is TGTGCCAGCAGTCTAGGGGGAATCTACGAGCAGTACTTC.

This rearrangement joins TRBV20-1 to TRBJ2-2; 7 bases agree with TRBD1. Germline V lookup: CDR1 DFQATT, CDR2 SNEGSKA (reference sequence). V shed 4 bases, J shed 2 bases, and the junction held 4 bases outside the gene matches. The CDR3 contains 14 residues. Here the CDR3 reads CSATGTDNTGELFF. The CDR3 coding sequence is TGCAGTGCTACCGGGACAGACAACACCGGGGAGCTGTTTTTT.

The J gene is TRBJ2-1, the V gene TRBV18, with TRBD2 identical over 8 bases. The CDR3 extends over 15 amino acids. CDR1 KGHSH and CDR2 LQKENI come from the germline V gene. Trimming removed 2 bases from V and 7 bases from J; junction bases left unmatched: 7. The CDR3 DNA follows: TGTGCCAGCTCACCAGCGGCTAGCGGGCCTAATGAGCAGTTCTTC. It encodes CASSPAASGPNEQFF. Full variable domain (outside the CDR3, taken from reference TRBV18 and TRBJ2-1): NAGVMQNPRHLVRRRGQEARLRCSPMKGHSHVYWYRQLPEEGLKFMVYLQKENIIDESGMPKERFSAEFPKEGPSILRIQQVVRGDSAAYFCASSPAASGPNEQFFGPGTRLTVL.

The chain carries TRBV6-2 or TRBV6-3 and TRBJ1-5; D is perhaps TRBD1 (5 bases). The CDR3 is 14 amino acids. Between the trimmed V and J ends, which lost 7 bases and 4 bases, there was a span of 14 bases. Germline CDR1 MNHEY, CDR2 SVGEGT. DNA of the CDR3: TGTGCCAGCATTTCTGGACAAGTTAATCAGCCCCAGCATTTT. As protein: CASISGQVNQPQHF.

The chain combines TRBV3-1 with TRBJ2-5; possibly TRBD2 for D (6 bases). The CDR3 contains 14 residues. V dropped 1 base and J dropped 5 bases, with 11 bases sitting between them. Per germline, CDR1 LGHDT and CDR2 YNNKEL (reference sequence). The DNA for the CDR3 is TGTGCCAGCAGCCAAGGGACTACCTCCGAGACCCAGTACTTC. Translated, it gives CASSQGTTSETQYF.

This chain connects TRBV6-6 to TRBJ1-2; D unclear. The CDR3 has 11 amino acids. Germline values: CDR1 MNHNY, CDR2 SVGAGI (reference sequence). The ends were cut back, 4 bases at V and 10 bases at J, with 10 bases in the middle. For the CDR3, the DNA is TGTGCCAGCAGTTCTTCCCTTGACTACACCTTC. Translating it yields CASSSSLDYTF.

CDR3 in amino acids: CASRFDRELGLQYF. The DNA for the CDR3 is TGTGCCAGCAGATTTGACCGTGAACTGGGACTCCAGTACTTC. The V and J genes are TRBV6-5 and TRBJ2-5; TRBD2 is a possible D gene (6 bases). V lost 6 bases, J lost 10 bases, and 21 bases lay in between. The CDR3 length is 14 residues. Germline V gene data show CDR1 as MNHEY and CDR2 as SVGAGI.

The J gene is TRBJ1-1, the V gene TRBV5-6; possibly TRBD1 for D (5 bases). V lost 4 bases, J lost 0 bases, and 13 bases lay in between. CDR3 length equals 15 residues. Looked up from germline, CDR1 is SGHDT and CDR2 is YYEEEE. In nucleotides, the CDR3 is TGTGCCAGCAGCATCCCGGGACGGATGAACACTGAAGCTTTCTTT. Its translation is CASSIPGRMNTEAFF.

The rearrangement uses TRBV20-1 and TRBJ2-7; TRBD1 agrees at 7 bases. Germline V gives CDR1 DFQATT, CDR2 SNEGSKA (reference sequence). The V and J ends lost 1 base and 5 bases, in that order; junction bases with no gene match: 14. The CDR3 length is 16 residues. The CDR3: CSARGQGRVVVDEQYF. CDR3 sequence (DNA): TGCAGTGCTAGAGGACAGGGTAGGGTGGTGGTCGACGAGCAGTACTTC.

The V gene is TRBV5-1, the J gene TRBJ1-5, with 8 bases lining up with TRBD1. Looked up from germline, CDR1 is SGHRS and CDR2 is YFSETQ. The trim removed 4 bases at V and 5 bases at J, leaving 8 bases unmatched. The CDR3 sequence is 15 residues long. The CDR3, as DNA: TGCGCCAGCAGCATCCGGACAGGGCCCGATCAGCCCCAGCATTTT. Translation: CASSIRTGPDQPQHF.

V usage is TRBV4-2 and J usage is TRBJ2-5; 9 nucleotides line up with TRBD2. Germline assignment: CDR1 LGHNA and CDR2 YNFKEQ. V shed 0 bases, J shed 2 bases, and the junction held 7 bases outside the gene matches. The CDR3 runs 17 residues. The CDR3 protein is CASSQDLATSGQETQYF. CDR3 bases: TGTGCCAGCAGCCAAGATCTGGCGACTAGCGGACAAGAGACCCAGTACTTC.

J is TRBJ2-4 and V is TRBV9, with D maybe TRBD2 (5 bases). This CDR3 is built from 14 residues. Trimming left V 0 bases short and J 1 base short, with 5 bases between. Per germline, CDR1 SGDLS and CDR2 YYNGEE. The CDR3: CASSVGGAKNIQYF. The DNA for the CDR3 is TGTGCCAGCAGCGTAGGAGGGGCCAAAAACATTCAGTACTTC. Full variable domain (outside the CDR3, taken from reference TRBV9 and TRBJ2-4): DSGVTQTPKHLITATGQRVTLRCSPRSGDLSVYWYQQSLDQGLQFLIQYYNGEERAKGNILERFSAQQFPDLHSELNLSSLELGDSALYFCASSVGGAKNIQYFGAGTRLSVL.

This clonotype was detected only once. The CDR3 nucleotides are TGTGCCAGCAGTACTAGAAGGGGAAATGAGCAGTTCTTC. Amino acids: CASSTRRGNEQFF. The chain has TRBV6-5 and TRBJ2-1; D possibly matches TRBD1 or TRBD2 (5 bases each). The germline gives CDR1 MNHEY, CDR2 SVGAGI. This CDR3 comprises 13 residues. The V end was cut by 5 bases, the J end by 7 bases, with 12 bases between.

The V gene is TRBV9, the J gene TRBJ1-2; the D gene is possibly TRBD1 (6 bases). V shed 0 bases and J shed 6 bases, with 12 bases lying between them. This CDR3 region has 14 residues. CDR1 is SGDLS, CDR2 YYNGEE, per germline. Written as DNA, the CDR3 is TGTGCCAGCAGCGTAGAGGAGGGGGTACATGGCTACACCTTC. Its translation: CASSVEEGVHGYTF.

The chain is built from TRBV12-3 or TRBV12-4 and TRBJ1-5; D possibly corresponds to TRBD1 (5 bases). This CDR3 contains 13 residues. Trimming shortened V by 7 bases and J by 6 bases, and 13 bases separated the two germline ends. The CDR3 here is CASTQGSPQPQHF. The CDR3 region has the DNA TGTGCCAGCACCCAGGGTTCTCCTCAGCCCCAGCATTTT.